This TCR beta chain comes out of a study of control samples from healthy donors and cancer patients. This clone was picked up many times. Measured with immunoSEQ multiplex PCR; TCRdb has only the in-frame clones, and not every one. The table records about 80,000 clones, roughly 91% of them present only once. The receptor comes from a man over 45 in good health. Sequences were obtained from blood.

CDR3: CASSVRQGSNQPQHF. In nucleotides, the CDR3 is TGTGCCAGCAGCGTAAGACAGGGGAGCAATCAGCCCCAGCATTTT. The chain uses TRBV5-5 and TRBJ1-5, with 8 bases aligning to TRBD1. The CDR3 has 15 amino acids. Looked up from germline, CDR1 is SGHKS and CDR2 is YYEKEE (reference sequence). The V gene end was trimmed by 4 bases and the J gene end by 1 base; junction bases not matched to a gene: 4.